The 4 T cell receptor beta chains below all came from one sample that was sequenced in a study of T cells in Graves' hyperthyroidism and ophthalmopathy. TCR beta CDR3 regions were amplified from RNA transcripts. When the TCR CDR3 underwent first-round RT-PCR, the HTBI primer set was used. TCRdb reprocessed the multiplex PCR reads via MiXCR and lists one record per CDR3 protein. The sample records about 360,000 distinct CDR3 sequences, approximately 13% being singletons. Material: blood. Receptor source: a man in his thirties or forties with Graves' hyperthyroidism that later progressed to Graves' ophthalmopathy.

In this sample, this clonotype turned up a few times. The V and J genes are TRBV2 and TRBJ2-7, with D possibly being TRBD1 or TRBD2 (5 bases each). The CDR3 is made up of 11 amino acids. Per the germline V gene, CDR1 is SNHLY and CDR2 is FYNNEI. V gave up 8 bases and J gave up 7 bases, with 12 bases separating them. CDR3 sequence (DNA): TGTGCCAGCTTGGGACCTTCGGAGCAGTACTTC. Translating it yields CASLGPSEQYF.

The CDR3 nucleotides are TGTGCCAGCAGGAAACTAGCGGGGGGTTTCGAGCAGTACTTC. Translation gives CASRKLAGGFEQYF. The chain is built from TRBV6-1 and TRBJ2-7; TRBD2 aligns across 12 bases. This CDR3 region has 14 residues. The junction had 6 bases not matched to a gene; V was cut back by 6 bases and J by 6 bases. Germline V CDR1 and CDR2: MNHNS, SASEGT.

The V call is TRBV14, the J call TRBJ1-4; no clear D. Between the trimmed V and J ends, which lost 0 bases and 3 bases, there was a span of 14 bases. The CDR3 consists of 17 residues. CDR1 is SGHDN, CDR2 FVKESK, per germline. CDR3 amino acids: CASSQDPLWGANEKLFF. The CDR3 DNA reads TGTGCCAGCAGCCAAGACCCCCTTTGGGGTGCTAATGAAAAACTGTTTTTT.

This clonotype was recorded many times. The chain combines TRBV28 with TRBJ2-1; D is perhaps TRBD2 (5 bases). Germline V gives CDR1 MDHEN, CDR2 SYDVKM. This CDR3 spans 13 amino acids. This chain's CDR3 is CGSAVRSNNEQFF. The CDR3 DNA sequence: TGTGGCTCAGCGGTTCGGTCTAATAATGAGCAGTTCTTC.